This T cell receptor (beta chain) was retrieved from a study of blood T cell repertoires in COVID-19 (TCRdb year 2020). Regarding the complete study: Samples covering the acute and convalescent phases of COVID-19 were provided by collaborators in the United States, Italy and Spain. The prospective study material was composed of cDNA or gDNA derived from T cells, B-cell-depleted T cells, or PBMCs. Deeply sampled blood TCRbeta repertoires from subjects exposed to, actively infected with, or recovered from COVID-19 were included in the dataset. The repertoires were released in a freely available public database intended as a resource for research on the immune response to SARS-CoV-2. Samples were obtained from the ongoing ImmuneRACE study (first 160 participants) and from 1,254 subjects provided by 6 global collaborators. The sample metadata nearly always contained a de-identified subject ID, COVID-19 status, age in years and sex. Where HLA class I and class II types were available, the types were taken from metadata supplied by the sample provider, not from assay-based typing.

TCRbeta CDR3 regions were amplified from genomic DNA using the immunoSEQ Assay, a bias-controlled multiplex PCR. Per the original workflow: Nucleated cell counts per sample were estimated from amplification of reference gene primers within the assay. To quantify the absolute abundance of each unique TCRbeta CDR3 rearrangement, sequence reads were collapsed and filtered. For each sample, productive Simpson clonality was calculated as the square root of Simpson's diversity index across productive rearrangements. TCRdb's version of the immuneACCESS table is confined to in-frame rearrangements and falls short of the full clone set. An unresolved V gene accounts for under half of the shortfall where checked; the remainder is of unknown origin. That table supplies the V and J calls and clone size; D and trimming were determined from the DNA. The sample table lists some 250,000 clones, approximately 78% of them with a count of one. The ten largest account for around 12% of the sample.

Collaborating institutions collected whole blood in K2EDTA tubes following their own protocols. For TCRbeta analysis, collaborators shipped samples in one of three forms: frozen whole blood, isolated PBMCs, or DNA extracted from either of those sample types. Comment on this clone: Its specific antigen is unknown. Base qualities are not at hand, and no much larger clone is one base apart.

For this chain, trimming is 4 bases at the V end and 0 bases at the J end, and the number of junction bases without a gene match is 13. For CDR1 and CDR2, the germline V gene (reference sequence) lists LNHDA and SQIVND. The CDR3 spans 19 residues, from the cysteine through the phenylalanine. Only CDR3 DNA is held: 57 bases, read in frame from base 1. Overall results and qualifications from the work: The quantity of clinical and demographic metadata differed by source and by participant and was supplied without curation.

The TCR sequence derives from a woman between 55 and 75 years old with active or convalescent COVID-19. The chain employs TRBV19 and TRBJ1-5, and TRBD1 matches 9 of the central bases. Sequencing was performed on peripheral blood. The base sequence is TGTGCCAGTAGTACCTACAGGGGGCCGACCACTTATAGCAATCAGCCCCAGCATTTT. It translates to CASSTYRGPTTYSNQPQHF.